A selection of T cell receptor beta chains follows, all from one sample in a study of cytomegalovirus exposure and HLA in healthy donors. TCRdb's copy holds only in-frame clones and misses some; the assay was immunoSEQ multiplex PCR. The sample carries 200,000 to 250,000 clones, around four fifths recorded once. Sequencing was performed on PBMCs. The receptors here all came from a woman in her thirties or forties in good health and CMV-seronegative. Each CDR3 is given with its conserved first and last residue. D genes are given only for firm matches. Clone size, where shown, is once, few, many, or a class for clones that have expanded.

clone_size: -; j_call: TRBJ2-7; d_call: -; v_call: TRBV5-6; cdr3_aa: CASSFTPLSYEQYF; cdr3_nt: TGTGCCAGCAGCTTTACTCCCCTCTCCTACGAGCAGTACTTC
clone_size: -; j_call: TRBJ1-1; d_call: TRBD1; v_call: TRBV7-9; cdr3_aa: CASSLLEIVTGTGEAFF; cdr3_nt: TGTGCCAGCAGCCTCCTCGAGATTGTTACCGGGACAGGGGAAGCTTTCTTT
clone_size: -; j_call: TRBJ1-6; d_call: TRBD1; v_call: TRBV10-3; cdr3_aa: CAISGQGATPLHF; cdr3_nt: TGTGCCATCAGCGGACAGGGGGCAACACCCCTCCACTTT
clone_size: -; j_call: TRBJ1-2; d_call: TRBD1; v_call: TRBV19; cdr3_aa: CATLGTGDGYTF; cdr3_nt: TGTGCCACCCTCGGGACAGGGGATGGCTACACCTTC
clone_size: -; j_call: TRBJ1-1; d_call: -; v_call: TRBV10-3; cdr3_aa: CAISKTDPNTEAFF; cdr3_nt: TGTGCCATCAGTAAGACAGACCCGAACACTGAAGCTTTCTTT
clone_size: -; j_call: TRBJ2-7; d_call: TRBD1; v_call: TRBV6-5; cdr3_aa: CASKPTGQGAHEQYF; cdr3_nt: TGTGCCAGCAAGCCCACGGGACAGGGGGCCCACGAGCAGTACTTC
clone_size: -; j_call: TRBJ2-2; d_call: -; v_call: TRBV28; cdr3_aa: CASSLRRVNTGELFF; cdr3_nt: TGTGCCAGCAGTTTAAGGCGGGTAAACACCGGGGAGCTGTTTTTT
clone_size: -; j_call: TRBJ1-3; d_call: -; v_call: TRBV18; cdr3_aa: CASSPKTVSGNTIYF; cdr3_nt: TGTGCCAGCTCACCAAAGACAGTCTCTGGAAACACCATATATTTT
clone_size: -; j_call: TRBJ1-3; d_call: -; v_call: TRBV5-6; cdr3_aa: CASTPRGPGNTIYF; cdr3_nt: TGTGCCAGCACTCCAAGGGGTCCTGGAAACACCATATATTTT
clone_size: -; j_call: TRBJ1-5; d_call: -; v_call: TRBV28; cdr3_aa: CASSPRSGGNQPQHF; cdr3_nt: TGTGCCAGCAGTCCCCGCTCAGGTGGCAATCAGCCCCAGCATTTT
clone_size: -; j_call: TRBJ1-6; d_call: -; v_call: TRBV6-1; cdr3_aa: CASSVQRNSPLHF; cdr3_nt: TGTGCCAGCAGTGTCCAGAGGAATTCACCCCTCCACTTT
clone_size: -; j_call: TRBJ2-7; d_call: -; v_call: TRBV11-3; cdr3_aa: CASSFGRDYEQYF; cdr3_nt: TGTGCCAGCAGCTTTGGACGGGACTACGAGCAGTACTTC
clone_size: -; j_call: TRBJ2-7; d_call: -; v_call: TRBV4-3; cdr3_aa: CASSQDWAGGYEQYF; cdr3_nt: TGCGCCAGCAGCCAAGACTGGGCAGGAGGTTACGAGCAGTACTTC
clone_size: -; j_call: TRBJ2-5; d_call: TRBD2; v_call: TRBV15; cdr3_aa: CATSVGGNKETQYF; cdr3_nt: TGTGCCACCAGCGTGGGGGGGAATAAAGAGACCCAGTACTTC
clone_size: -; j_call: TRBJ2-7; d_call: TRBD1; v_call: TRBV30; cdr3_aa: CAWSPGQGSYEQYF; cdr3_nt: TGTGCCTGGAGCCCTGGACAGGGGTCCTACGAGCAGTACTTC
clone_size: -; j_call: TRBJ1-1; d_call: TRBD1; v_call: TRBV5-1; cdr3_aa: CASSFLSQGETEAFF; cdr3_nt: TGCGCCAGCAGCTTTTTGTCCCAGGGGGAGACTGAAGCTTTCTTT
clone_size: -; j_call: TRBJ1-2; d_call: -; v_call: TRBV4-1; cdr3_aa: CASSFGGERGYTF; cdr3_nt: TGCGCCAGCAGCTTCGGGGGGGAGAGGGGCTACACCTTC
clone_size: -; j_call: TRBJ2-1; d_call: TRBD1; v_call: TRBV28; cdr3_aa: CASSSPSGQGWDEQFF; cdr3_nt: TGTGCCAGCAGTTCTCCTTCGGGACAGGGGTGGGATGAGCAGTTCTTC
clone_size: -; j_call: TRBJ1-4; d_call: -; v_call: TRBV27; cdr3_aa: CASSLFAAAVEKLFF; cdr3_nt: TGTGCCAGCAGTTTATTTGCGGCAGCAGTGGAAAAACTGTTTTTT
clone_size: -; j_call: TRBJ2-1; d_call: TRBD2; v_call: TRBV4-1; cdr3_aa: CASSQDQRGYNEQFF; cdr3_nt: TGCGCCAGCAGCCAAGACCAGCGGGGCTACAATGAGCAGTTCTTC
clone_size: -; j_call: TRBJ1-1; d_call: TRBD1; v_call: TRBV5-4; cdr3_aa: CASSLGRDRVGNTEAFF; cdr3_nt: TGTGCCAGCAGCTTGGGTAGGGACAGGGTGGGAAACACTGAAGCTTTCTTT
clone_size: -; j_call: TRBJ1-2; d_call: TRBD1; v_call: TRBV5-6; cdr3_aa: CASSLGTDYGYTF; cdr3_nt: TGTGCCAGCAGCCTCGGGACAGACTATGGCTACACCTTC
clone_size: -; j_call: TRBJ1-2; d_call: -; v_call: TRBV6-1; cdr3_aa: CASSDSPGVYGYTF; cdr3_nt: TGTGCCAGCAGTGACTCTCCGGGGGTTTATGGCTACACCTTC
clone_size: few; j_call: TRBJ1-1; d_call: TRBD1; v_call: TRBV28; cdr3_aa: CATQGVNTEAFF; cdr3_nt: TGTGCCACCCAGGGGGTAAACACTGAAGCTTTCTTT
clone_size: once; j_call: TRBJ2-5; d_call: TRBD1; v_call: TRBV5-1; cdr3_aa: CASSLGVGQGMKETQYF; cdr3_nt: TGCGCCAGCAGCCTTGGGGTGGGACAGGGGATGAAAGAGACCCAGTACTTC
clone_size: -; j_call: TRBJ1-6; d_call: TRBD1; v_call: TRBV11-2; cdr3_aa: CASSSKTGGINNSPLHF; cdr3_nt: TGTGCCAGCAGCTCGAAGACAGGGGGCATAAACAATTCACCCCTCCACTTT
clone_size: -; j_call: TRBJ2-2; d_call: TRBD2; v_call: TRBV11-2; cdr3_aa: CASSYGGGNTGELFF; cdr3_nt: TGTGCCAGCAGCTACGGGGGGGGGAACACCGGGGAGCTGTTTTTT